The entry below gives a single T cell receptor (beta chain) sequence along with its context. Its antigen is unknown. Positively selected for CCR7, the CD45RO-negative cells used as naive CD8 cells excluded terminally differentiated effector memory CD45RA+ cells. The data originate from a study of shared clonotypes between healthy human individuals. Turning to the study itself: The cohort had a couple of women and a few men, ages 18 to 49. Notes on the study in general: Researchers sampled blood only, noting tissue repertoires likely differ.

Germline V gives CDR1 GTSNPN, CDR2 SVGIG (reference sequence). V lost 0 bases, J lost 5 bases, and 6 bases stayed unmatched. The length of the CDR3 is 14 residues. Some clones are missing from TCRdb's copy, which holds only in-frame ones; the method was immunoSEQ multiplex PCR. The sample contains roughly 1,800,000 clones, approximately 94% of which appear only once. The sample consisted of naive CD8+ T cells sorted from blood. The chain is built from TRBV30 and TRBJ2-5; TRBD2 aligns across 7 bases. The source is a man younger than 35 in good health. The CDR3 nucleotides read TGTGCCTGGAGTGTACGGGGGGACCTGGAGACCCAGTACTTC. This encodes CAWSVRGDLETQYF.